What follows are 13 T cell receptor beta chains derived from one specimen sequenced in a study of CD8+ T cells in alopecia areata. Investigators isolated RNA and reverse transcribed it into cDNA to act as the sequencing template. Measured with immunoSEQ multiplex PCR; TCRdb has only the in-frame clones, and not every one. Among around 15,000 clones listed, approximately 54% were seen once. Patients with alopecia areata provided lesional scalp punch biopsies as well as peripheral blood. Specimen: skin. These receptor sequences come from a human donor with alopecia areata.

V gene TRBV10-3 combines with J gene TRBJ1-1; D ambiguous. Trimming cost V 2 bases and J 4 bases, with 14 bases left between them. This CDR3 is 15 amino acids long. CDR1 is ENHRY, CDR2 SYGVKD, per germline. The CDR3 DNA sequence: TGTGCCATCAGTGAGGAGGGCATGCAGACCACTGAAGCTTTCTTT. It is translated as CAISEEGMQTTEAFF.

The CDR3 spells CASSLAPRENEQFF. In DNA form, the CDR3 reads TGCGCCAGCAGCCTGGCACCCCGGGAGAATGAGCAGTTCTTC. V and J are TRBV5-1 and TRBJ2-1, with D possibly being TRBD2 (6 bases). CDR3 size: 14 residues. V gave up 4 bases and J gave up 7 bases, with 15 bases separating them. Germline CDR1 SGHRS, CDR2 YFSETQ.

The V gene is TRBV7-6, the J gene TRBJ1-2; 9 bases agree with TRBD1. Germline CDR1 and CDR2: SGHVS and FNYEAQ. The CDR3 contains 16 residues. V trimming: 0 bases; J trimming: 0 bases; junction bases outside the gene matches: 2. The CDR3 DNA follows: TGTGCCAGCAGCTTAGCCGGACAGGGGTCTAACTATGGCTACACCTTC. This sequence encodes CASSLAGQGSNYGYTF.

The CDR3 nucleotides are TGTGCCAGCAGCGTAGGCTGGGGTTACGAGCAGTACTTC. Its protein product is CASSVGWGYEQYF. The chain couples TRBV9 to TRBJ2-7; D uncertain. V gave up 0 bases and J gave up 4 bases, with 8 bases separating them. This CDR3 has 13 residues. Germline CDR1 SGDLS, CDR2 YYNGEE.

A few counts support this clone. V and J are TRBV7-9 and TRBJ2-1; TRBD2 matches at 12 bases. CDR1 SEHNR and CDR2 FQNEAQ come from the germline V gene (reference sequence). This CDR3 is 17 amino acids long. Losses at the gene ends were 5 bases for V and 7 bases for J; bases not matched to a gene: 12. The CDR3, as DNA: TGTGCCAGCAGCCCCTGGAGACTAGCGGGAGAGGGGAATGAGCAGTTCTTC. Translating gives CASSPWRLAGEGNEQFF.

The table lists this clone with a few counts. This chain uses TRBV27 with TRBJ2-7; no reliable D call. Germline V lookup: CDR1 MNHEY, CDR2 SMNVEV (reference sequence). This CDR3 has 13 residues. V was clipped by 5 bases and J by 3 bases, with 11 bases between them. The CDR3 DNA follows: TGTGCCAGCAGTGACGTCTTCGTCTACGAGCAGTACTTC. This gives the protein CASSDVFVYEQYF.

The V call is TRBV6-6, the J call TRBJ1-5; no definite D call. This CDR3 contains 12 residues. The ends were cut back, 7 bases at V and 3 bases at J, with 7 bases in the middle. Germline V gene lookup returns CDR1 MNHNY and CDR2 SVGAGI (reference sequence). The CDR3 is CASTITNQPQHF. In nucleotides, the CDR3 is TGTGCCAGCACCATAACCAATCAGCCCCAGCATTTT.

CDR3 DNA: TGTGCCAGCAGCTTGGCCCAGGGAACGAACACTGAAGCTTTCTTT. Its protein is CASSLAQGTNTEAFF. The chain couples TRBV5-4 to TRBJ1-1, with TRBD1 as a possible D gene (5 bases). Germline values: CDR1 SGHNT, CDR2 YYREEE (reference sequence). CDR3 size: 15 residues. The ends were cut back, 0 bases at V and 1 base at J, with 10 bases in the middle.

V gene TRBV25-1 combines with J gene TRBJ2-1; 8 nucleotides line up with TRBD1. The CDR3 loop spans 16 amino acids. The J segment lost 0 bases and the V segment lost 1 base, leaving 2 bases of the junction unmatched. Germline CDR1 MGHDK, CDR2 SYGVNS. The CDR3 DNA reads as TGTGCCAGCAGTGAATGGGACAGGACCTCCTACAATGAGCAGTTCTTC. This translates into CASSEWDRTSYNEQFF.

This chain links TRBV2 with TRBJ2-5; D gene ambiguous. V lost 4 bases and J lost 5, with 11 bases in between. The length of the CDR3 is 13 residues. The V gene's germline CDR1 is SNHLY and CDR2 FYNNEI. In DNA form, the CDR3 reads TGTGCCAGCAGTGTAGAGAGCTGGGAGACCCAGTACTTC. Amino acid sequence: CASSVESWETQYF.

This clone was seen only a few times. The J gene is TRBJ1-1, the V gene TRBV7-3; D perhaps matches TRBD1 (5 bases). The V gene lost 0 bases and the J gene lost 4 bases, with 12 bases spanning the gap. This CDR3 has 15 residues. The germline gives CDR1 SGHTA, CDR2 FQGTGA. The DNA of the CDR3 is TGTGCCAGCAGCTTAACTCTAGGGGATATCACTGAAGCTTTCTTT. Protein sequence: CASSLTLGDITEAFF.

This sequence joins TRBV6-1 and TRBJ1-1; D gene unclear. With 8 bases removed from V and 6 bases from J, the gap between germline ends came to 7 bases. Germline V gene sequence: CDR1 MNHNS, CDR2 SASEGT. The CDR3 loop spans 10 amino acids. The CDR3 DNA is TGTGCCAGCCTCCACGCTGAAGCTTTCTTT. Amino acid sequence: CASLHAEAFF.

In this sample, this clone turned up once. The chain carries TRBV5-6 and TRBJ2-7, with a tentative D call TRBD2 (5 bases). Looked up from germline, CDR1 is SGHDT and CDR2 is YYEEEE. CDR3 length: 15 residues. Between the trimmed V and J ends, which lost 4 bases and 3 bases, there was a span of 17 bases. CDR3 in amino acids: CASSRWSEGYYEQYF. CDR3 in DNA: TGTGCCAGCAGCCGGTGGTCTGAGGGTTACTACGAGCAGTACTTC.